Here is one T cell receptor (beta chain) with its context. With 3 bases removed from V and 1 base from J, the gap between germline ends came to 10 bases. The CDR3 spans 14 residues. Germline V gene data show CDR1 as SGDLS and CDR2 as YYNGEE. The data stem from a study of T cell responses to AZD1222 COVID-19 vaccine. Profiled with immunoSEQ multiplex PCR; TCRdb holds only in-frame clones, not every one. The sample yields 90,000 to 100,000 clones, roughly 90% seen once. This clonotype was sampled from an adult in good health. The chain is built from TRBV9 and TRBJ1-1, with D perhaps TRBD1 (6 bases). This specimen was peripheral blood, taken on day 0 of AZD1222 vaccination. CDR3 sequence: CASSAQQGNTEAFF. The CDR3 bases are TGTGCCAGCAGCGCCCAACAGGGGAACACTGAAGCTTTCTTT.